What follows are 29 T cell receptor beta chains derived from one specimen sequenced in a study of blood T cells in healthy people across ages. The use of a sample-barcoded 5' primer and a J-beta primer mix characterized a second PCR of roughly 7 to 11 cycles. One entry per CDR3 protein, called by TCRdb with MiXCR from the 5' RACE reads. The profile shows roughly 730,000 distinct CDR3 sequences, approximately 60% of them singletons. The sample taken for sequencing was blood. These receptors originate from a man aged 35-49 years in good health.

The V call is TRBV11-3, the J call TRBJ2-5, with D tentatively TRBD2 (5 bases). This CDR3 has 13 amino acids. V lost 4 bases and J lost 1, with 7 bases in between. From germline, CDR1 is SGHNT and CDR2 YENEEA. DNA of the CDR3: TGTGCCAGCAGCTGGGAGCCCCAAGAGACCCAGTACTTC. Its protein is CASSWEPQETQYF.

As DNA, the CDR3 is TGTGCCAGCACCTCAAGGGCAGATCCTTACAATGAGCAGTTCTTC. The encoded protein is CASTSRADPYNEQFF. The chain is built from TRBV12-3 or TRBV12-4 and TRBJ2-1; no firm D call. CDR3 size: 15 residues. Trimming left V 7 bases short and J 4 bases short, with 17 bases between.

The chain joins TRBV27 to TRBJ2-5; TRBD1 matches at 8 bases. The trim removed 1 base at V and 2 bases at J, leaving 18 bases unmatched. The CDR3 length is 20 residues. The germline V gene has CDR1 MNHEY and CDR2 SMNVEV (reference sequence). CDR3 coding DNA: TGTGCCAGCAGTTTATTCGGTACTCAGGGGGCGGGCGCCGTACAAGAGACCCAGTACTTC. This codes for CASSLFGTQGAGAVQETQYF.

V is TRBV11-3 and J is TRBJ2-1, with D perhaps TRBD1 or TRBD2 (5 bases each). CDR1 is SGHNT and CDR2 is YENEEA in the germline V gene. This CDR3 spans 15 amino acids. V gave up 5 bases and J gave up 8 bases, with 19 bases separating them. CDR3: CASSPIGDPHYEQFF. The CDR3 nucleotides are TGTGCCAGCAGCCCAATAGGGGACCCGCACTATGAGCAGTTCTTC.

This chain uses TRBV25-1 with TRBJ1-6; D uncertain. This CDR3 is built from 14 residues. Germline V CDR1 and CDR2: MGHDK, SYGVNS. V gave up 3 bases and J gave up 7 bases, with 10 bases separating them. CDR3 sequence: CASSDLAVNSPLHF. The CDR3 bases are TGTGCCAGCAGTGACCTAGCAGTGAATTCACCCCTCCACTTT.

The chain has TRBV6-2 or TRBV6-3 and TRBJ1-5; D perhaps matches TRBD1 (5 bases). Germline values: CDR1 MNHEY, CDR2 SVGEGT. V was clipped by 5 bases and J by 7 bases, with 18 bases between them. The length of the CDR3 is 15 residues. The CDR3 here is CASSRPPQRGQPQHF. The CDR3 region has the DNA TGTGCCAGCAGTCGCCCCCCCCAGAGGGGCCAGCCCCAGCATTTT.

Only a few counts were recorded for this clonotype. The chain joins TRBV20-1 to TRBJ2-2; 7 bases line up with TRBD1. The CDR3 loop spans 13 amino acids. The ends lost 5 bases at V and 3 bases at J; junction bases unmatched: 3. CDR1 is DFQATT, CDR2 SNEGSKA, per germline (reference sequence). CDR3 loop: CSARDSYTGELFF. CDR3 nucleotide sequence: TGCAGTGCTCGGGACAGCTACACCGGGGAGCTGTTTTTT.

This clonotype occurred a few times. The rearrangement joins TRBV29-1 to TRBJ2-5; D is uncertain. V was trimmed by 4 bases and J by 5 bases, leaving 29 bases between them. The CDR3 extends over 18 amino acids. Looked up from germline, CDR1 is SQVTM and CDR2 is ANQGSEA. This chain's CDR3 is CSVVGRSSLILGRETQYF. The DNA of the CDR3 is TGCAGCGTTGTTGGGCGTAGTAGCCTAATACTCGGGCGGGAGACCCAGTACTTC.

The chain links TRBV5-5 to TRBJ2-7; 9 nucleotides agree with TRBD1. Germline V gene sequence: CDR1 SGHKS, CDR2 YYEKEE (reference sequence). V was pared by 4 bases and J by 7 bases, with 15 bases of the junction left unmatched. The CDR3 has 16 residues. CDR3 sequence: CASSSPGQGIYNEQYF. The CDR3 DNA is TGTGCCAGCAGCAGCCCGGGACAGGGTATCTACAATGAGCAGTACTTC.

This clonotype came up a few times. The chain links TRBV29-1 to TRBJ2-6, with D tentatively TRBD1 or TRBD2 (5 bases each). Germline CDR1 reads SQVTM; CDR2 reads ANQGSEA. This CDR3 has 15 residues. V was cut by 1 base and J by 12 bases, with 19 bases left in between. This CDR3 is CSVEGGSLSSAVLTF. The CDR3 DNA reads as TGCAGCGTTGAAGGGGGGTCACTTTCCTCCGCCGTCCTGACTTTC.

This clonotype was recorded a few times. V is TRBV29-1 and J is TRBJ2-1, with D possibly matching TRBD1 (6 bases). This CDR3 comprises 12 residues. CDR1 and CDR2 (germline): SQVTM, ANQGSEA. V lost 6 bases, J lost 6 bases, and 12 bases lay in between. The CDR3 here is CSVLSGVNEQFF. The CDR3 DNA sequence: TGCAGCGTACTTTCAGGGGTCAATGAGCAGTTCTTC.

The V call is TRBV7-8, the J call TRBJ2-7; D unclear. Germline-derived CDR1 and CDR2 are SGHVS and FQNEAQ. Trimming took off 1 base at V and 7 bases at J, with 29 bases between the two ends. The CDR3 spans 19 residues. CDR3 DNA sequence: TGTGCCAGCAGCTTAGGAAGTCGTACTCAAGTGGGCTCCTACAATGAGCAGTACTTC. It encodes CASSLGSRTQVGSYNEQYF.

This chain connects TRBV11-2 to TRBJ2-7; TRBD2 is a possible D gene (6 bases). The V end was cut by 0 bases, the J end by 3 bases, with 12 bases between. This CDR3 comprises 15 residues. The germline V gene has CDR1 SGHAT and CDR2 FQNNGV. DNA of the CDR3: TGTGCCAGCAGCTTAGAGGTGGGAGGCATCTACGAGCAGTACTTC. Translation: CASSLEVGGIYEQYF.

This chain links TRBV27 with TRBJ2-5; D not resolved. CDR3 size: 14 residues. CDR1 and CDR2 (germline): MNHEY, SMNVEV (reference sequence). With 7 bases removed from V and 4 bases from J, the gap between germline ends came to 16 bases. CDR3 in amino acids: CASTPTLTGETQYF. The CDR3 nucleotides are TGTGCCAGCACCCCGACTCTTACGGGAGAGACCCAGTACTTC.

The gene calls are TRBV3-1 and TRBJ1-2, with TRBD1 as a possible D gene (5 bases). The CDR3 has 13 amino acids. Germline V gives CDR1 LGHDT, CDR2 YNNKEL (reference sequence). V was pared by 0 bases and J by 12 bases, with 14 bases between. CDR3 bases: TGTGCCAGCAGCCAAGAGGGTTGGGGCCTCCACACCTTC. Translation: CASSQEGWGLHTF.

V gene TRBV10-3 combines with J gene TRBJ2-3; tentative D call: TRBD2 (5 bases). The CDR3 is 12 amino acids. Trimming took 8 bases from V and 6 from J, leaving 12 bases between them. Germline assignment: CDR1 ENHRY and CDR2 SYGVKD. The CDR3 region is CAIRGPADTQYF. CDR3 coding DNA: TGTGCCATCCGGGGTCCAGCGGATACGCAGTATTTT.

In this sample, this clonotype turned up once. V gene TRBV5-6 combines with J gene TRBJ2-7; D might be TRBD1 (6 bases). Trimming took 1 base from V and 6 from J, leaving 17 bases between them. This CDR3 has 15 amino acids. Looked up from germline, CDR1 is SGHDT and CDR2 is YYEEEE. As DNA, the CDR3 is TGTGCCAGCAGCTTGCAGGGGACCGGTTGGGTCGAGCAGTACTTC. This translates into CASSLQGTGWVEQYF.

The rearrangement links TRBV29-1 to TRBJ2-4; 7 nucleotides line up with TRBD2. The DNA end is a closer match to TRBJ2-5, so the J assignment may be wrong. The CDR3 consists of 14 residues. The germline V gene encodes CDR1 SQVTM and CDR2 ANQGSEA. DNA for the CDR3: TGCAGCGTCCCGATGGGAGGGGATGGGGAGACCCAGTACTTC. Translated: CSVPMGGDGETQYF.

This chain links TRBV28 with TRBJ1-2, with 8 bases matching TRBD1. J lost 7 bases, V lost 8 bases, and 6 bases had no gene match. The CDR3 loop spans 12 amino acids. Germline V gene data show CDR1 as MDHEN and CDR2 as SYDVKM. CDR3 bases: TGTGCCAGCGCGTACAGGGGGGTTGGCTACACCTTC. Protein product: CASAYRGVGYTF.

The J gene is TRBJ2-1, the V gene TRBV7-2, with 13 bases that match TRBD2. V gave up 3 bases and J gave up 5 bases; unmatched junction bases: 7. The CDR3 totals 17 residues. Germline CDR1 is SGHTA and CDR2 is FQGNSA. The CDR3 region is CASSLTGLAGWDNEQFF. The CDR3 bases are TGTGCCAGCAGCTTGACGGGACTAGCGGGGTGGGACAATGAGCAGTTCTTC.

A remark on this clonotype: A junction end diverges from the germline sequence, so it may reflect a read error. The CDR3: CASKFQGTSGYGYTF. CDR3 DNA sequence: TGTGCCAGCAAGTTTCAGGGTACCTCTGGCTATGGTTACACCTTC. V is TRBV6-5 and J is TRBJ1-2, with D possibly being TRBD1 (5 bases). The CDR3 spans 15 residues. From germline, CDR1 is MNHEY and CDR2 SVGAGI.

This clonotype has a count of ten or more. This chain connects TRBV27 to TRBJ2-6, with D possibly being TRBD2 (6 bases). The V gene lost 6 bases and the J gene lost 1 base, with 10 bases spanning the gap. Germline assignment: CDR1 MNHEY and CDR2 SMNVEV (reference sequence). The CDR3 totals 15 residues. The CDR3 nucleotides read TGTGCCAGCAGGTTCGCGGGGTCTGGGGCCAACGTCCTGACTTTC. Translation: CASRFAGSGANVLTF.

This clonotype has at least ten counts. The rearrangement joins TRBV20-1 to TRBJ2-1; D not certain. Per the germline V gene, CDR1 is DFQATT and CDR2 is SNEGSKA (reference sequence). Trimming shortened V by 0 bases and J by 8 bases, and 17 bases separated the two germline ends. The CDR3 is 15 residues long. The DNA of the CDR3 is TGCAGTGCTAGAGATGCCAACCATTGGATCGATGAGCAGTTCTTC. Its translation: CSARDANHWIDEQFF.

This clonotype showed up just a few times. CDR3: CASSFSHPSRGEQYF. For the CDR3, the DNA is TGTGCCAGCAGTTTCTCTCATCCAAGTAGAGGGGAGCAGTACTTC. V usage is TRBV28 and J usage is TRBJ2-7; D might be TRBD2 (5 bases). This CDR3 comprises 15 residues. CDR1 MDHEN and CDR2 SYDVKM come from the germline V gene. V was pared by 3 bases and J by 7 bases, with 19 bases between.

This chain joins TRBV4-1 and TRBJ2-1; the D is unclear. The CDR3 is made up of 12 amino acids. V lost 2 bases, J lost 10 bases, and 9 bases lay in between. Germline CDR1 reads MGHRA; CDR2 reads YSYEKL. CDR3 in amino acids: CASSQSPGEQFF. In DNA form, the CDR3 reads TGCGCCAGCAGCCAATCTCCGGGCGAGCAGTTCTTC.

V gene TRBV29-1 combines with J gene TRBJ2-5; D remains ambiguous. CDR1 is SQVTM, CDR2 ANQGSEA, per germline. Trimming took off 2 bases at V and 11 bases at J, with 21 bases between the two ends. The CDR3 runs to 14 residues. The CDR3 DNA is TGCAGCGTTGAAAAGGGTGTTGGCTTGGGTGAGCAGTACTTC. Its protein product is CSVEKGVGLGEQYF.

This clonotype has a handful of counts. CDR3 nucleotide sequence: TGTGCCAGCAGCCCGGGTAGGGCGGGGCAGCAGTACTTC. This codes for CASSPGRAGQQYF. J is TRBJ2-7 and V is TRBV3-1; possible D gene TRBD2, 6 bases. This CDR3 spans 13 amino acids. The ends were cut back, 4 bases at V and 8 bases at J, with 15 bases in the middle. The germline V gene encodes CDR1 LGHDT and CDR2 YNNKEL (reference sequence).

The rearrangement uses TRBV4-2 and TRBJ2-7; D might be TRBD1 (5 bases). Trimming took off 0 bases at V and 3 bases at J, with 12 bases between the two ends. CDR1 is LGHNA, CDR2 YNFKEQ, per germline. This CDR3 spans 15 amino acids. CDR3 sequence: CASSQEGASDYEQYF. The CDR3 DNA reads as TGTGCCAGCAGCCAAGAAGGGGCTAGTGACTACGAGCAGTACTTC.

This clonotype was counted only a few times. The chain is built from TRBV14 and TRBJ2-1; the D is unclear. CDR3 length: 16 residues. The V end was cut by 1 base, the J end by 3 bases, with 13 bases between. The germline gives CDR1 SGHDN, CDR2 FVKESK. CDR3 nucleotide sequence: TGTGCCAGCAGCCAAGTCCCTACAGCCTTCTACAATGAGCAGTTCTTC. This codes for CASSQVPTAFYNEQFF.